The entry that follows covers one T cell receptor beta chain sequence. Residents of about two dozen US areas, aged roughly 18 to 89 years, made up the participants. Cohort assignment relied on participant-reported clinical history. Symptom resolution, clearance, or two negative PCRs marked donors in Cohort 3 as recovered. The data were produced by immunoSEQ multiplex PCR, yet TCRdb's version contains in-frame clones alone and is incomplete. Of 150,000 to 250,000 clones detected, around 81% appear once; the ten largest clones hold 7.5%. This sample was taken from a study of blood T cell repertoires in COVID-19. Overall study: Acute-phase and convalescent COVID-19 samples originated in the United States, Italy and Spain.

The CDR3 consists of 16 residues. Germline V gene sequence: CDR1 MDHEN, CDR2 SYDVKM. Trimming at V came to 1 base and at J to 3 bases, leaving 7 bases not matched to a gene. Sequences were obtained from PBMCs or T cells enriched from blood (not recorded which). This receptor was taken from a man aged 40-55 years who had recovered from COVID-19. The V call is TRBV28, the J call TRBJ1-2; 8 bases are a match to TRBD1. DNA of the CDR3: TGTGCCAGCAGTTTATTATACGGACAGGGAGACTATGGCTACACCTTC. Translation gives CASSLLYGQGDYGYTF.